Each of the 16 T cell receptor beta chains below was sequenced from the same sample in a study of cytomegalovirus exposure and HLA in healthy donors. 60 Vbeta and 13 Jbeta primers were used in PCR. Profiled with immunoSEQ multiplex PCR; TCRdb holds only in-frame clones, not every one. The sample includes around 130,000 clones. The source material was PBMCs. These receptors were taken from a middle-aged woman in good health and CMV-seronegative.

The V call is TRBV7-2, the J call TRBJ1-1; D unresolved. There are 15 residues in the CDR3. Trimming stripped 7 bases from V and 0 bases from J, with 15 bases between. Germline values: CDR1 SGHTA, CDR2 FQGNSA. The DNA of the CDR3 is TGTGCCAGCACATCCTTTGGAGCCCTGAACACTGAAGCTTTCTTT. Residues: CASTSFGALNTEAFF. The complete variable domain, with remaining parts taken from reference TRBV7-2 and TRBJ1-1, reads GAGVSQSPSNKVTEKGKDVELRCDPISGHTALYWYRQSLGQGLEFLIYFQGNSAPDKSGLPSDRFSAERTGGSVSTLTIQRTQQEDSAVYLCASTSFGALNTEAFFGQGTRLTVV.

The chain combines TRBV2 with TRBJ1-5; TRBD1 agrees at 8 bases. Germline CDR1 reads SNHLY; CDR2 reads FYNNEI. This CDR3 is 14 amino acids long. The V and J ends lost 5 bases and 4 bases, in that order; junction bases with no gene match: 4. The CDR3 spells CASSPGGGNQPQHF. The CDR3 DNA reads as TGTGCCAGCAGTCCAGGGGGCGGGAATCAGCCCCAGCATTTT.

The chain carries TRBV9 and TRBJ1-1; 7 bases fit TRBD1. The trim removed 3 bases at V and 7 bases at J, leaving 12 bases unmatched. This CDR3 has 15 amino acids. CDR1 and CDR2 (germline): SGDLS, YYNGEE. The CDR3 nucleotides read TGTGCCAGCAGCGATCAGACAGGGTCGGTCGTTGAAGCTTTCTTT. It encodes CASSDQTGSVVEAFF.

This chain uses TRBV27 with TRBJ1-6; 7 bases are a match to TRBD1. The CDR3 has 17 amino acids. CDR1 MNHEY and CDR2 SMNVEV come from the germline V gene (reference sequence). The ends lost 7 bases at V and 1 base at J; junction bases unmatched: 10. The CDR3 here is CASTLTGLGSYNSPLHF. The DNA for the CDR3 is TGTGCCAGCACCTTGACAGGGCTCGGTTCCTATAATTCACCCCTCCACTTT.

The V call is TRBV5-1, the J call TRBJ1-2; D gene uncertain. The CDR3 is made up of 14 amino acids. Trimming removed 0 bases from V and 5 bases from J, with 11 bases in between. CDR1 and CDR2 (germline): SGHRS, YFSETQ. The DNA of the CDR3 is TGCGCCAGCAGCTTGGCCTTAGCCGTTTATGGCTACACCTTC. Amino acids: CASSLALAVYGYTF.

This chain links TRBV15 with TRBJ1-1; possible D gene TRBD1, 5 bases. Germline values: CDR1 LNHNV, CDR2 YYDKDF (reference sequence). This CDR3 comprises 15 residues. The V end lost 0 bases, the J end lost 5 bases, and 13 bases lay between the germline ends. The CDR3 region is CATSRDRPGKTEAFF. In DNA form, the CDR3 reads TGTGCCACCAGCAGAGATCGGCCAGGGAAAACTGAAGCTTTCTTT.

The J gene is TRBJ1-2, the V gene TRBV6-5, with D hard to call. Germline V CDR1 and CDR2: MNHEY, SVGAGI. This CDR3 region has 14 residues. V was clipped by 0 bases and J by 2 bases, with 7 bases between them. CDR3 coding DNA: TGTGCCAGCAGTTACTCAGAGAGAAACTATGGCTACACCTTC. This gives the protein CASSYSERNYGYTF.

The CDR3 loop is CASSLGGMTSYEQYF. The CDR3 DNA reads as TGTGCCAGCAGCTTAGGGGGGATGACTAGCTACGAGCAGTACTTC. The rearrangement joins TRBV7-9 to TRBJ2-7, with D maybe TRBD2 (6 bases). This CDR3 spans 15 amino acids. Trimming stripped 1 base from V and 3 bases from J, with 13 bases between. Germline loops: CDR1 SEHNR, CDR2 FQNEAQ (reference sequence).

CDR3 protein: CASSPRPGQFRLFSYEQYF. The CDR3, as DNA: TGTGCCAGCAGCCCAAGACCGGGACAGTTCAGACTTTTCTCCTACGAGCAGTACTTC. The genes are TRBV7-3 and TRBJ2-7; 7 bases are a match to TRBD1. CDR1 and CDR2 from the germline V gene are SGHTA and FQGTGA. There are 19 residues in the CDR3. The junction had 19 bases not matched to a gene; V was cut back by 5 bases and J by 0 bases. Drawing the rest from reference TRBV7-3 and TRBJ2-7, the complete variable domain is GAGVSQTPSNKVTEKGKYVELRCDPISGHTALYWYRQSLGQGPEFLIYFQGTGAADDSGLPNDRFFAVRPEGSVSTLKIQRTERGDSAVYLCASSPRPGQFRLFSYEQYFGPGTRLTVT.

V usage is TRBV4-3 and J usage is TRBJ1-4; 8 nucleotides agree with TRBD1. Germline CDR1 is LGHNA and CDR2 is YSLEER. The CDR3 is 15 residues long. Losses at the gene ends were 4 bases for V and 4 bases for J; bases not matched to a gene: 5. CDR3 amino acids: CASSPDRVGNEKLFF. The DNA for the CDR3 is TGCGCCAGCAGCCCGGACAGGGTTGGTAATGAAAAACTGTTTTTT.

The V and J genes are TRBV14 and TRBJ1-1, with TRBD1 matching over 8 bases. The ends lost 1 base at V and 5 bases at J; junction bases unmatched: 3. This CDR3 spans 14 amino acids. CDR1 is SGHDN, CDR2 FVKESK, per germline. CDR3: CASSQGHRGTEAFF. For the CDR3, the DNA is TGTGCCAGCAGCCAAGGCCACAGGGGGACTGAAGCTTTCTTT.

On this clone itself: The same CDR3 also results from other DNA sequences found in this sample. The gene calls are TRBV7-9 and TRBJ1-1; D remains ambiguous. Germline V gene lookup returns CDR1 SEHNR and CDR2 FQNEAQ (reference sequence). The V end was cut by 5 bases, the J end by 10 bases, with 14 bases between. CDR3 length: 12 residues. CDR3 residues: CASSLRSGGAFF. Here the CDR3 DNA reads TGTGCCAGCAGCCTGAGGAGTGGTGGAGCTTTCTTT.

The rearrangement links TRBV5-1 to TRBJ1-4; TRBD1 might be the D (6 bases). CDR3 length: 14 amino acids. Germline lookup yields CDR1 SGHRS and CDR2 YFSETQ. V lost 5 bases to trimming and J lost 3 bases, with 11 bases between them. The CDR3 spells CASRVGAPNEKLFF. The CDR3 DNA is TGCGCCAGCAGGGTGGGGGCTCCTAATGAAAAACTGTTTTTT.

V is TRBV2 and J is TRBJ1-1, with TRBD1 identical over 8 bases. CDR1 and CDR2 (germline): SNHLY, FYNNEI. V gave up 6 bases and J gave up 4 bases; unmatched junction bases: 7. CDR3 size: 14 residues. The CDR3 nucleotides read TGTGCCAGCAGACGACAGGGGTCGGGCACTGAAGCTTTCTTT. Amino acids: CASRRQGSGTEAFF. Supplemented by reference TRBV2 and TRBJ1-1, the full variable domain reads EPEVTQTPSHQVTQMGQEVILRCVPISNHLYFYWYRQILGQKVEFLVSFYNNEISEKSEIFDDQFSVERPDGSNFTLKIRSTKLEDSAMYFCASRRQGSGTEAFFGQGTRLTVV.

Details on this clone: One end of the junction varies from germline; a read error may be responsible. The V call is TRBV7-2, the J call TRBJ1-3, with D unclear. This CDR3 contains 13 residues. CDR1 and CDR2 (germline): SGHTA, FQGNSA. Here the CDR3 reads CASRESAGNAIYF. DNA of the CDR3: TGTGCCAGCAGGGAGTCTGCTGGAAACGCCATATATTTT.

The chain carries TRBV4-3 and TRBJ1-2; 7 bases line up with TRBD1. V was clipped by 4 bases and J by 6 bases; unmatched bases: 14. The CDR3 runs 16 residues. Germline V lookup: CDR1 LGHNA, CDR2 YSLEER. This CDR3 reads CASSRGQDVSVNGYTF. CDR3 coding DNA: TGCGCCAGCAGCCGCGGACAGGATGTTTCAGTGAATGGCTACACCTTC.